This record looks at one TCR beta chain sequence and its context. The antigen it recognizes is unknown. Per-base quality was not reported, and no clone a single base away is much larger than it. Spanning cysteine to phenylalanine, the CDR3 consists of 14 amino acids. Only the CDR3 region is kept as DNA, spanning 42 bases read in frame from base 1. Trimming at the junction amounts to 7 bases on V and 0 bases on J, and the germline ends lie 12 bases apart. CDR1 and CDR2, looked up from the germline V gene, are MNHEY and SVGAGI. These data originate in a study of T cell repertoires in urothelial bladder cancer (dated by TCRdb to the late 2010s). Concerning the study at large: Clinical stages of the 12 resected lesions were three cT0, three cTa, three cT1 and three cT2 or greater. In the study, clonality of the TCR repertoire in bladder tumors was compared against clonality in benign bladder inflammation. Around 11 resected bladder lesions, consisting of urothelial carcinoma (UC+) and benign (UC-) specimens, were examined. Twelve patients who had bladder lesions and were undergoing transurethral resection were prospectively identified.

The TCR beta chain CDR3 region was sequenced with the immunoSEQ assay. In the authors' own workflow: For every specimen, the T-cell fraction, clonal dominance and maximum TCR clone frequency were calculated. TCRdb stores this immuneACCESS table with in-frame sequences only. Part of the clones is absent; in the studies checked, under half of the shortfall reflects unresolved V genes, and no reason is known for the rest. The D gene and trimming were derived from the DNA, and the V and J assignments and clone size from that table. Across this sample there are about 9,000 clones, with roughly 60% seen only once. The top ten clonotypes cover about 29% of the sample. Specimens of bladder lesions were obtained during transurethral resection and kept at -80C. DNA was extracted from bladder specimens collected at transurethral resection. What the study reported, not specific to this receptor: Urothelial carcinoma specimens contained fewer T cells than benign specimens, with a median of approximately 5,000 versus 26,000. A median tumor infiltrating lymphocyte percentage of about 1.8% was observed in carcinoma specimens, compared with roughly 11% in benign specimens. In carcinoma specimens, up to roughly 17% of infiltrating lymphocytes were accounted for by a single T-cell clone, compared with under 2.5% in benign specimens.

The source of this sequence is a human donor with urothelial carcinoma. Specimen: tumor-infiltrating cells from bladder cancer. The chain is encoded by TRBV6-5 joined to TRBJ1-2; the D gene is unclear. The DNA reads as follows: TGTGCCAGCACTATGGTGGGGTCTAACTATGGCTACACCTTC. Its product reads: CASTMVGSNYGYTF.